The 10 T cell receptor beta chains presented below share a single source sample, sequenced in a study of T-cell reconstitution after alpha-beta-depleted transplantation in children. Construction of the TCRbeta library involved unique molecular identifiers. In TCRdb, the PCR reads were re-called with MiXCR into one record per CDR3 protein. The sample includes under 250,000 distinct CDR3 sequences, more than 15% seen only once; the top ten take about 45%. The sample was PBMCs, mostly from graft donor cells, taken 360 days after TCRalphabeta/CD19-depleted stem cell transplant. Every receptor here comes from a male patient aged 2 to 9 who had a stem cell transplant for acute lymphoblastic leukemia, so the T cells may come from the graft donor.

This clonotype appeared a few times. This chain links TRBV6-1 with TRBJ2-2, with 8 bases that match TRBD1. After removal of 8 bases from V and 5 bases from J, the junction contained 16 bases not matched to a gene. This CDR3 contains 17 residues. CDR1 and CDR2 from the germline V gene are MNHNS and SASEGT. The CDR3, as DNA: TGTGCCAGCCGTCCCCGAAGACAGGGGCGCGGAACCGGGGAGCTGTTTTTT. Its protein product is CASRPRRQGRGTGELFF.

This clonotype was counted many times. The genes are TRBV9 and TRBJ1-6; D uncertain. Germline values: CDR1 SGDLS, CDR2 YYNGEE. The V end was cut by 0 bases, the J end by 7 bases, with 8 bases between. There are 14 residues in the CDR3. This chain's CDR3 is CASSVGVNNSPLHF. CDR3 nucleotide sequence: TGTGCCAGCAGCGTAGGGGTTAACAATTCACCCCTCCACTTT.

J is TRBJ2-7 and V is TRBV5-1; 8 bases line up with TRBD1. Germline CDR1 reads SGHRS; CDR2 reads YFSETQ. Trimming at V came to 0 bases and at J to 6 bases, leaving 5 bases not matched to a gene. This CDR3 comprises 14 residues. The CDR3 coding sequence is TGCGCCAGCAGCTTGGGACAGGGGCTTCGCGAGCAGTACTTC. Protein sequence: CASSLGQGLREQYF.

A few counts support this clonotype. The V call is TRBV19, the J call TRBJ2-1, with 12 bases aligning to TRBD2. V gave up 5 bases and J gave up 8 bases; unmatched junction bases: 7. Germline V gene lookup returns CDR1 LNHDA and CDR2 SQIVND (reference sequence). The length of the CDR3 is 15 residues. The DNA for the CDR3 is TGTGCCAGTAGTTCCAGGACTAGCGGGAACTATGAGCAGTTCTTC. Residues: CASSSRTSGNYEQFF. Full variable domain (rest looked up from reference TRBV19 and TRBJ2-1): DGGITQSPKYLFRKEGQNVTLSCEQNLNHDAMYWYRQDPGQGLRLIYYSQIVNDFQKGDIAEGYSVSREKKESFPLTVTSAQKNPTAFYLCASSSRTSGNYEQFFGPGTRLTVL.

The J gene is TRBJ1-1, the V gene TRBV7-9; TRBD1 matches 7 bases. The CDR3 has 15 amino acids. Trimming took 2 bases from V and 3 from J; bases not matched to a gene: 6. In germline, CDR1 is SEHNR, CDR2 FQNEAQ (reference sequence). Written as DNA, the CDR3 is TGTGCCAGCAGCTTATCGGCAGGGGGGCACACTGAAGCTTTCTTT. Its protein is CASSLSAGGHTEAFF.

This clonotype was seen only a few times. The chain has TRBV20-1 and TRBJ1-5; no definite D call. Trimming took 1 base from V and 5 from J, leaving 15 bases between them. Looked up from germline, CDR1 is DFQATT and CDR2 is SNEGSKA (reference sequence). CDR3 length: 15 residues. Written as DNA, the CDR3 is TGCAGTGCTAGAGCGGGCCTAAAACCTCATCAGCCCCAGCATTTT. This translates into CSARAGLKPHQPQHF.

The chain couples TRBV25-1 to TRBJ2-1, with D hard to call. The CDR3 sequence is 13 residues long. The V gene lost 1 base and the J gene lost 7 bases, with 8 bases spanning the gap. Germline assignment: CDR1 MGHDK and CDR2 SYGVNS. Written as DNA, the CDR3 is TGTGCCAGCAGTGAATTCGGTGGGAATGAGCAGTTCTTC. Its protein is CASSEFGGNEQFF.

The rearrangement uses TRBV12-3 or TRBV12-4 and TRBJ2-3; D tentatively fits TRBD1 or TRBD2 (6 bases each). The CDR3 has 16 amino acids. The V end lost 6 bases, the J end lost 2 bases, and 18 bases lay between the germline ends. The CDR3: CASSSRDGGHTDTQYF. In DNA form, the CDR3 reads TGTGCCAGCAGCTCCCGGGATGGGGGGCACACAGATACGCAGTATTTT.

The gene calls are TRBV11-2 and TRBJ2-7; TRBD2 might be the D (5 bases). CDR1 SGHAT and CDR2 FQNNGV come from the germline V gene. CDR3 size: 15 residues. V was cut by 5 bases and J by 6 bases, with 20 bases left in between. The CDR3 coding sequence is TGTGCCAGCAGCCGCACAGACCCTCGGACTCTCGAGCAGTACTTC. It yields the protein CASSRTDPRTLEQYF.

This rearrangement joins TRBV7-2 to TRBJ1-1; no reliable D call. Germline V CDR1 and CDR2: SGHTA, FQGNSA. V gave up 5 bases and J gave up 0 bases, with 13 bases separating them. The CDR3 spans 15 residues. The CDR3 sequence is CASSGIRAMNTEAFF. DNA of the CDR3: TGTGCCAGCAGCGGCATCCGGGCAATGAACACTGAAGCTTTCTTT.